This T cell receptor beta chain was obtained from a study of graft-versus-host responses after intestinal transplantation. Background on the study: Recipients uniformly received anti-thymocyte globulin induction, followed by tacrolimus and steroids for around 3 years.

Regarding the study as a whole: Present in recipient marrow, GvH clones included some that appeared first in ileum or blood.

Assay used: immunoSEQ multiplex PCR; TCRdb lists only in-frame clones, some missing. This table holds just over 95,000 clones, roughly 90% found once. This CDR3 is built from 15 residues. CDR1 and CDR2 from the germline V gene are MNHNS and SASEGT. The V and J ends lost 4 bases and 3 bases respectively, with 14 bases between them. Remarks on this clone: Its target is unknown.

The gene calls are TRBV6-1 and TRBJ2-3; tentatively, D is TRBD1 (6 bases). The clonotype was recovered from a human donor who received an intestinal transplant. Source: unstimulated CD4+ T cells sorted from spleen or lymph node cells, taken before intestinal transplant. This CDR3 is CASSVTGTKTDTQYF. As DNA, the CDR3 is TGTGCCAGCAGTGTCACCGGGACAAAAACAGATACGCAGTATTTT.